This TCR beta chain stems from a study of identical twins. The V gene lost 2 bases and the J gene lost 6 bases, with 11 bases spanning the gap. The CDR3 runs to 14 residues. Germline lookup yields CDR1 SEHNR and CDR2 FQNEAQ (reference sequence). Addition of a universal primer site occurred through template switching, and cDNA carried unique molecular identifiers. Via MiXCR, TCRdb re-called the 5' RACE reads, giving one row per CDR3 protein. Among roughly 1,500,000 distinct CDR3 sequences listed, less than 40% were seen once. As regards this clonotype: What it binds is unknown.

Notes on the study in general: Fewer insertions were carried by abundant cord blood beta clonotypes, but none was seen in memory repertoires. Model-predicted out-of-frame TCR alpha sharing fell below observed values in monozygotic twins.

The sequencing input was cord blood. The gene calls are TRBV7-9 and TRBJ2-1; tentative D call: TRBD1 (6 bases). This clonotype was obtained from a newborn girl in good health. The CDR3 sequence is CASSLIEGVNEQFF. The CDR3 DNA sequence: TGTGCCAGCAGCTTAATAGAGGGGGTCAATGAGCAGTTCTTC.